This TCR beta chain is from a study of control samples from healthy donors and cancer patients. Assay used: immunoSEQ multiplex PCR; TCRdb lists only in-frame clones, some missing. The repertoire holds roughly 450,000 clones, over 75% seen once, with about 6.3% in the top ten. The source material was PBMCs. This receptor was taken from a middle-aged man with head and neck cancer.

The CDR3 nucleotides are TGTGCCAGCAGCCTTGACAGAATAAATGAGCAGTTCTTC. Residues: CASSLDRINEQFF. This chain joins TRBV3-1 (or the pseudogene TRBV3-2) and TRBJ2-1, with D perhaps matching TRBD1 (5 bases). In germline, CDR1 is LGHDT, CDR2 YNNKEL (reference sequence). The CDR3 loop spans 13 amino acids. The germline V and J ends were trimmed by 4 bases and 7 bases, with 11 bases remaining between them.